This T cell receptor (beta chain) was recovered during a study of OX40 agonist ivuxolimab in advanced cancers. Study in general: Participants, approximately 81% male, averaged around 64 years of age, ranging from roughly 23 to 90.

Germline V lookup: CDR1 KGHSH, CDR2 LQKENI. V was trimmed by 2 bases and J by 4 bases, leaving 6 bases between them. This CDR3 comprises 13 residues. Broader study findings: Researchers report that CD8+ T cells had, on average, more expanded clones than CD4+.

Turning to this clone: Its antigen remains unidentified.

The protocol was immunoSEQ multiplex PCR, while the TCRdb copy is restricted to in-frame clones and leaves out a portion. Of roughly 80,000 clones in the sample, about nine tenths were seen once. This sequence originates from an adult with an advanced solid tumor such as melanoma, head and neck, liver or kidney cancer. The source was CD4+ or CD8+ T cells sorted from blood, collected in a trial of the OX40 agonist ivuxolimab. The rearrangement links TRBV18 to TRBJ1-3; D ambiguous. The CDR3 sequence: CASSPGAGNTIYF. CDR3 nucleotides: TGTGCCAGCTCACCAGGTGCGGGAAACACCATATATTTT.